This T cell receptor (beta chain) was found in a study of identical twins. This clonotype was counted many times. This CDR3 has 13 residues. CDR1 is SGHAT and CDR2 is FQDESV in the germline V gene (reference sequence). The V gene lost 2 bases and the J gene lost 5 bases, with 9 bases spanning the gap. MiXCR was run by TCRdb on the 5' RACE reads, yielding one entry per CDR3 protein. The repertoire holds hundreds of thousands of distinct CDR3 sequences, with around 6% as singletons. Sequenced input: naive T cells sorted from blood. The chain combines TRBV11-1 with TRBJ2-5; D not resolved. This TCR was recovered from a young man in good health. The CDR3 reads CASSLQAPETQYF. In DNA form, the CDR3 reads TGTGCCAGCAGCTTACAGGCACCGGAGACCCAGTACTTC.